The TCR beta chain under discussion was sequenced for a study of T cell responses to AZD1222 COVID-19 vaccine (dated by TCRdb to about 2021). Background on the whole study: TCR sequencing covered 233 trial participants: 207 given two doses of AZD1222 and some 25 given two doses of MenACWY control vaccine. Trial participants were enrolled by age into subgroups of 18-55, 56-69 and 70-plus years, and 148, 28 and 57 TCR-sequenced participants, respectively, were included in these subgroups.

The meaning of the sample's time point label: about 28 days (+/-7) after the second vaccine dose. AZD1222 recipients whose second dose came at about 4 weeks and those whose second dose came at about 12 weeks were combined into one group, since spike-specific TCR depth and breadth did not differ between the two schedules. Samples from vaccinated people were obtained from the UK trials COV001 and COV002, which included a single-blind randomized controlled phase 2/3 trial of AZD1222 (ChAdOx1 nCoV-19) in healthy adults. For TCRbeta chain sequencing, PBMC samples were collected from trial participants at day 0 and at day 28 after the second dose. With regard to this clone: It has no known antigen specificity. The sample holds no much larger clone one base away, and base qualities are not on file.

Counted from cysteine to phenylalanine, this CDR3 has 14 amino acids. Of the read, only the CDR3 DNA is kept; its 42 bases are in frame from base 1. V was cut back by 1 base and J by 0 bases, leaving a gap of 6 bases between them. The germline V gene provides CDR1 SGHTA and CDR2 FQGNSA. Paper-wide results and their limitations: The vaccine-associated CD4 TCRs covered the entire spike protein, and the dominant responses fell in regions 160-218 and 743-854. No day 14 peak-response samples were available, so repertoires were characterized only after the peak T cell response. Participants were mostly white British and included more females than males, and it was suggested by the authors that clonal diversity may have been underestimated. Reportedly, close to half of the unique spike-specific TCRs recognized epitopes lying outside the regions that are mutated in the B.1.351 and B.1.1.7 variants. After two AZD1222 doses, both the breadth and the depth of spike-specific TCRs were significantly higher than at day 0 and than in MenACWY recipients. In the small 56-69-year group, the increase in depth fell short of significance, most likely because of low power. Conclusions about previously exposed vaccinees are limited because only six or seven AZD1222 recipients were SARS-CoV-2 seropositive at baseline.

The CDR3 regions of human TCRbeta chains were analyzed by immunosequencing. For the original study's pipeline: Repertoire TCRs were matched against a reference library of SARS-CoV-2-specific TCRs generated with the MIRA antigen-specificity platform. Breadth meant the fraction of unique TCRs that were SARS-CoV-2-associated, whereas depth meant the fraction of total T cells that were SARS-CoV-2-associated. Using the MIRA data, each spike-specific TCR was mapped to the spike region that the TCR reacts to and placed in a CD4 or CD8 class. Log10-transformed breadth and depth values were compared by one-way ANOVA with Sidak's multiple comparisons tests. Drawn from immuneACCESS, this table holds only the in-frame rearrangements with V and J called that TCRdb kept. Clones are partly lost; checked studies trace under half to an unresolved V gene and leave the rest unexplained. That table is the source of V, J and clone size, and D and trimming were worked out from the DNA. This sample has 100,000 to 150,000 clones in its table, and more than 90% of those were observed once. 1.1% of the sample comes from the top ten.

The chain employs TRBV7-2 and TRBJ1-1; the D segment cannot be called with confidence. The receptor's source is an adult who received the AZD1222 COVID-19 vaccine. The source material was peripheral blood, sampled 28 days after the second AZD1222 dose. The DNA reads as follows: TGTGCCAGCAGCTTAGGACTGATGAACACTGAAGCTTTCTTT. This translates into CASSLGLMNTEAFF.